The next 16 T cell receptor beta chains were all read from a single sample in a study of T cell responses to AZD1222 COVID-19 vaccine. Clones were read by immunoSEQ multiplex PCR, and TCRdb kept only the in-frame ones, dropping some. The profile shows 90,000 to 150,000 clones, 70% to 90% of them singletons. Sequencing used peripheral blood, obtained on day 0 of AZD1222 vaccination. Receptors were obtained from an adult in good health.

The rearrangement uses TRBV12-3 or TRBV12-4 and TRBJ2-5; no firm D call. There are 13 residues in the CDR3. V shed 6 bases and J shed 1 base, with 9 bases lying between them. CDR3 sequence reads: CASRLQPQETQYF. The CDR3 nucleotides are TGTGCCAGCAGGTTACAGCCCCAAGAGACCCAGTACTTC.

The genes are TRBV5-4 and TRBJ1-4; TRBD1 agrees at 7 bases. The germline CDR1 and CDR2 sequences are SGHNT and YYREEE (reference sequence). V lost 4 bases, J lost 3 bases, and 3 bases stayed unmatched. This CDR3 comprises 14 residues. CDR3 region: CASSRTGSNEKLFF. The DNA of the CDR3 is TGTGCCAGCAGCCGGACAGGCTCTAATGAAAAACTGTTTTTT.

The chain employs TRBV9 and TRBJ1-2; the D is unclear. Germline V gene lookup returns CDR1 SGDLS and CDR2 YYNGEE. V shed 4 bases and J shed 5 bases, with 12 bases lying between them. The CDR3 consists of 13 residues. This CDR3 reads CASSPSEAYGYTF. CDR3 in DNA: TGTGCCAGCAGCCCCTCGGAGGCTTATGGCTACACCTTC.

This clone came up a few times. The chain recombines TRBV15 with TRBJ1-3, with D possibly being TRBD1 (5 bases). The CDR3 loop spans 13 amino acids. The germline gives CDR1 LNHNV, CDR2 YYDKDF (reference sequence). Trimming removed 0 bases at V and 7 bases at J, with 7 bases between. The CDR3 here is CATSRDEGNTIYF. In nucleotides, the CDR3 is TGTGCCACCAGCAGAGATGAGGGGAACACCATATATTTT.

The chain links TRBV28 to TRBJ1-5; D unresolved. In germline, CDR1 is MDHEN, CDR2 SYDVKM. The CDR3 runs to 12 residues. V shed 6 bases and J shed 9 bases, with 12 bases lying between them. The CDR3 region is CASSLGFGPQHF. The CDR3 nucleotides are TGTGCCAGCAGCCTGGGATTCGGGCCCCAGCATTTT.

The chain is built from TRBV2 and TRBJ2-1; no definite D call. The CDR3 totals 15 residues. V was cut by 4 bases and J by 0 bases, with 10 bases left in between. Germline V gene sequence: CDR1 SNHLY, CDR2 FYNNEI. CDR3 coding DNA: TGTGCCAGCAGTGGGGCGAGGAGCTCCTACAATGAGCAGTTCTTC. Translating it yields CASSGARSSYNEQFF.

The chain couples TRBV28 to TRBJ2-7; D might be TRBD1 or TRBD2, each matching 5 bases. Trimming removed 2 bases at V and 3 bases at J, with 17 bases between. Germline assignment: CDR1 MDHEN and CDR2 SYDVKM. The CDR3 runs to 16 residues. DNA of the CDR3: TGTGCCAGCAGTTTAGGGGGTCTAACCTCCTTCTACGAGCAGTACTTC. It translates to CASSLGGLTSFYEQYF.

The chain links TRBV2 to TRBJ2-7; D tentatively fits TRBD1 or TRBD2 (5 bases each). Germline assignment: CDR1 SNHLY and CDR2 FYNNEI. V lost 6 bases and J 3 bases, leaving 18 bases between the germline ends. CDR3 length: 15 amino acids. The CDR3 DNA is TGTGCCAGCAGGGGATTGGGCCGGGGCCTCTACGAGCAGTACTTC. This gives the protein CASRGLGRGLYEQYF.

The chain carries TRBV28 and TRBJ2-7, with 7 positions matching TRBD1. V dropped 5 bases and J dropped 9; count of bases not matched to a gene: 13. Germline CDR1 and CDR2: MDHEN and SYDVKM. CDR3 length: 14 residues. The CDR3 DNA reads as TGTGCCAGCAGTCGGGACAGAAGCCTGCAAGGGCAGTACTTC. It encodes CASSRDRSLQGQYF.

This clone occurred a few times. This chain connects TRBV27 to TRBJ2-5; D unresolved. Trimming stripped 1 base from V and 2 bases from J, with 5 bases between. The CDR3 totals 13 residues. Germline V gene sequence: CDR1 MNHEY, CDR2 SMNVEV (reference sequence). CDR3 bases: TGTGCCAGCAGTTTATTACAGCAAGAGACCCAGTACTTC. Protein sequence: CASSLLQQETQYF.

V and J are TRBV20-1 and TRBJ2-3; D call uncertain. The ends were cut back, 6 bases at V and 1 base at J, with 5 bases in the middle. CDR3 length: 11 amino acids. Germline CDR1 is DFQATT and CDR2 is SNEGSKA (reference sequence). The CDR3 nucleotides are TGCAGTGCCCAGGGCACAGATACGCAGTATTTT. It codes for CSAQGTDTQYF.

J is TRBJ1-2 and V is TRBV28; TRBD1 might be the D (5 bases). Germline values: CDR1 MDHEN, CDR2 SYDVKM. V was pared by 1 base and J by 0 bases, with 12 bases between. The CDR3 length is 16 residues. This chain's CDR3 is CASSLFPGTANYGYTF. DNA of the CDR3: TGTGCCAGCAGTTTATTCCCCGGGACGGCTAACTATGGCTACACCTTC.

The chain links TRBV28 to TRBJ2-1; 12 bases agree with TRBD1. The CDR3 is made up of 16 amino acids. With V trimmed by 5 bases and J by 12 bases, 14 bases remained unmatched. Per germline, CDR1 MDHEN and CDR2 SYDVKM. CDR3 DNA sequence: TGTGCCAGCAGTCTCCCGGGGACAGGGGGCGCAGTGGTGCAGTTCTTC. It yields the protein CASSLPGTGGAVVQFF.

V is TRBV6-1 and J is TRBJ2-7; TRBD1 matches 8 bases. Looked up from germline, CDR1 is MNHNS and CDR2 is SASEGT. This CDR3 is 14 amino acids long. Trimming cost V 3 bases and J 3 bases; bases outside gene matches: 4. The CDR3 region has the DNA TGTGCCAGCAGTGACGGGACAGGCCTCTACGAGCAGTACTTC. It translates to CASSDGTGLYEQYF.

V gene TRBV19 combines with J gene TRBJ1-1; D is undetermined. The germline gives CDR1 LNHDA, CDR2 SQIVND (reference sequence). The CDR3 has 11 amino acids. V lost 3 bases to trimming and J lost 5 bases, with 4 bases between them. CDR3 sequence (DNA): TGTGCCAGTAGTATGGTGACTGAAGCTTTCTTT. Its translation is CASSMVTEAFF.

The V and J genes are TRBV4-1 and TRBJ2-5; D perhaps matches TRBD1 (5 bases). Germline assignment: CDR1 MGHRA and CDR2 YSYEKL. The CDR3 has 14 residues. V was pared by 1 base and J by 1 base, with 7 bases between. CDR3 DNA sequence: TGCGCCAGCAGCCAAGTGGGGCCCCAAGAGACCCAGTACTTC. Its protein is CASSQVGPQETQYF.